This TCR beta chain was identified in a study of blood T cell repertoires in COVID-19. Germline CDR1 reads SEHNR; CDR2 reads FQNEAQ (reference sequence). The germline V and J ends were trimmed by 5 bases and 10 bases, with 12 bases remaining between them. The CDR3 length is 12 residues. Data came from immunoSEQ multiplex PCR; TCRdb stores just in-frame clones and leaves some out. Seen here are 110,000 to 150,000 clones, almost 80% observed once, and the top ten hold over 8.5%. Source material: peripheral blood. The source is a man aged 45-65 years with active or convalescent COVID-19. The chain is built from TRBV7-9 and TRBJ2-1; D is ambiguous. CDR3 loop: CASSNSFGEQFF. The CDR3 bases are TGTGCCAGCAGCAACTCGTTCGGGGAGCAGTTCTTC.